One and the same sample provided the 29 T cell receptor beta chains below, sequenced in a study of PD-L1 blockade in urothelial cancer. Sequenced by immunoSEQ multiplex PCR; TCRdb stores in-frame clones only, minus some. The data contain tens of thousands of clones, about 85% of them singletons. Regarding time point: pretreatment peripheral blood. This specimen was PBMCs, taken around atezolizumab (anti-PD-L1) treatment. All receptors come from a man aged 55 to 70 with urothelial cancer.

The chain links TRBV2 to TRBJ1-2, with D possibly TRBD1 on 6 matching bases. CDR3 size: 17 residues. Trimming left V 9 bases short and J 2 bases short, with 25 bases between. Germline V gene lookup returns CDR1 SNHLY and CDR2 FYNNEI. The CDR3 DNA follows: TGTGCCAGTGGAAAGGGGGTGCCCGGGGGGGGCAACTATGGCTACACCTTC. This sequence encodes CASGKGVPGGGNYGYTF.

The rearrangement joins TRBV11-2 to TRBJ2-7; 10 nucleotides align to TRBD1. J gave up 6 bases and V 4 bases, and 12 bases lay outside the gene matches. From germline, CDR1 is SGHAT and CDR2 FQNNGV. CDR3 length equals 16 residues. CDR3 DNA: TGTGCCAGCAGCTCCACCCGGGACAGGGGCCTCCGCGAGCAGTACTTC. It specifies CASSSTRDRGLREQYF.

Written as DNA, the CDR3 is TGCGCCAGCACACGCGGGGAGACGTCTAGCACAGATACGCAGTATTTT. Translated, it gives CASTRGETSSTDTQYF. V and J are TRBV5-1 and TRBJ2-3; tentatively, D is TRBD2 (6 bases). The CDR3 contains 16 residues. The V gene's germline CDR1 is SGHRS and CDR2 YFSETQ. V shed 6 bases and J shed 0 bases, with 17 bases lying between them.

This chain links TRBV9 with TRBJ1-6; TRBD1 aligns across 8 bases. Germline CDR1 SGDLS, CDR2 YYNGEE. Trimming took 4 bases from V and 8 from J; bases not matched to a gene: 8. The CDR3 contains 15 residues. The CDR3: CASSKGQVGHSPLHF. The CDR3 nucleotides are TGTGCCAGCAGCAAGGGACAGGTCGGGCATTCACCCCTCCACTTT.

This chain links TRBV11-3 with TRBJ2-5, with 14 bases identical to TRBD2. The CDR3 loop spans 19 amino acids. Germline CDR1 reads SGHNT; CDR2 reads YENEEA. V lost 1 base to trimming and J lost 4 bases; unmatched junction nucleotides: 11. The CDR3 here is CASSLGGTSGGNSGETQYF. CDR3 nucleotides: TGTGCCAGCAGCTTAGGTGGGACTAGCGGGGGAAACTCCGGAGAGACCCAGTACTTC.

V is TRBV7-9 and J is TRBJ1-5; D not certain. The CDR3 loop spans 14 amino acids. Germline CDR1 and CDR2: SEHNR and FQNEAQ (reference sequence). With 1 base removed from V and 7 bases from J, the gap between germline ends came to 11 bases. The CDR3 region is CASSLVGELQPQHF. Written as DNA, the CDR3 is TGTGCCAGCAGCTTAGTGGGAGAGTTACAGCCCCAGCATTTT.

V usage is TRBV7-2 and J usage is TRBJ1-1; 9 bases align to TRBD1. The trim removed 5 bases at V and 0 bases at J, leaving 13 bases unmatched. The CDR3 sequence is 18 residues long. The V gene's germline CDR1 is SGHTA and CDR2 FQGNSA. CDR3 region: CASSPAGQGVWMNTEAFF. In nucleotides, the CDR3 is TGTGCCAGCAGCCCCGCGGGACAGGGTGTATGGATGAACACTGAAGCTTTCTTT.

The rearrangement uses TRBV19 and TRBJ2-7; TRBD2 agrees at 9 bases. The J segment lost 0 bases and the V segment lost 6 bases, leaving 6 bases of the junction unmatched. Per germline, CDR1 LNHDA and CDR2 SQIVND (reference sequence). The CDR3 runs 15 residues. CDR3: CASSSSGKSSYEQYF. CDR3 DNA: TGTGCCAGTAGCTCTAGCGGGAAAAGCTCCTACGAGCAGTACTTC.

V and J are TRBV7-9 and TRBJ2-3; the D is unclear. Trimming took off 2 bases at V and 1 base at J, with 4 bases between the two ends. CDR1 is SEHNR and CDR2 is FQNEAQ in the germline V gene (reference sequence). The CDR3 is 13 residues long. The CDR3 nucleotides read TGTGCCAGCAGCTTATTCGGCACAGATACGCAGTATTTT. It specifies CASSLFGTDTQYF.

The chain recombines TRBV25-1 with TRBJ2-2; D possibly corresponds to TRBD1 (6 bases). Germline CDR1 and CDR2: MGHDK and SYGVNS. The ends were cut back, 3 bases at V and 1 base at J, with 15 bases in the middle. The CDR3 has 17 amino acids. CDR3 amino acids: CASSDHYDRMNTGELFF. CDR3 coding DNA: TGTGCCAGCAGTGACCATTACGACAGGATGAACACCGGGGAGCTGTTTTTT.

As DNA, the CDR3 is TGTGCCAGCGGGCAGGGCCGCTACAATGAGCAGTTCTTC. It yields the protein CASGQGRYNEQFF. This chain links TRBV27 with TRBJ2-1; weak D call: TRBD1 (5 bases). The CDR3 consists of 13 residues. Germline CDR1 MNHEY, CDR2 SMNVEV (reference sequence). V lost 8 bases, J lost 3 bases, and 11 bases lay in between.

The chain uses TRBV7-9 and TRBJ2-7; 7 nucleotides line up with TRBD2. CDR1 and CDR2 from the germline V gene are SEHNR and FQNEAQ (reference sequence). V shed 8 bases and J 3 bases; nucleotides not matched to a gene: 10. CDR3 length equals 14 residues. In DNA form, the CDR3 reads TGTGCCAGCCGCGGGGGTCTGGATGTCTACGAGCAGTACTTC. Protein sequence: CASRGGLDVYEQYF.

The genes are TRBV5-1 and TRBJ2-7; 11 bases are a match to TRBD2. CDR1 is SGHRS, CDR2 YFSETQ, per germline. The CDR3 covers 17 residues. The V segment lost 2 bases and the J segment 0 bases; nucleotides outside the gene matches: 7. CDR3 region: CASSLGLAGGNSYEQYF. The CDR3 bases are TGCGCCAGCAGCTTAGGCCTAGCGGGGGGAAACTCCTACGAGCAGTACTTC.

The chain is built from TRBV10-3 and TRBJ1-3; no definite D call. Germline lookup yields CDR1 ENHRY and CDR2 SYGVKD. CDR3 size: 12 residues. V gave up 7 bases and J gave up 2 bases, with 6 bases separating them. The CDR3 DNA follows: TGTGCCATCAAGACACCTGGAAACACCATATATTTT. This sequence encodes CAIKTPGNTIYF.

The CDR3 bases are TGTGCCAGCAGCTCGGGACAGAGAACCTACGAGCAGTACTTC. Its protein product is CASSSGQRTYEQYF. V and J are TRBV7-8 and TRBJ2-7, with TRBD1 matching 7 bases. The CDR3 loop spans 14 amino acids. The germline V gene has CDR1 SGHVS and CDR2 FQNEAQ. After removal of 4 bases from V and 2 bases from J, the junction contained 5 bases not matched to a gene.

This clone has only one observation. The V call is TRBV28, the J call TRBJ2-4; 13 bases are shared with TRBD2. Germline lookup yields CDR1 MDHEN and CDR2 SYDVKM. Germline trimming cut 4 bases from V and 0 bases from J; bases unmatched to any gene: 9. This CDR3 comprises 19 residues. The CDR3 is CASSSLTSGRTIAKNIQYF. Here the CDR3 DNA reads TGTGCCAGCAGTTCCTTGACTAGCGGGAGGACTATAGCCAAAAACATTCAGTACTTC.

V gene TRBV18 combines with J gene TRBJ1-4; D is undetermined. Germline V CDR1 and CDR2: KGHSH, LQKENI. CDR3 length: 14 residues. Trimming left V 4 bases short and J 6 bases short, with 12 bases between. Written as DNA, the CDR3 is TGTGCCAGCTCACAAGAGGGTTCGGATGAAAAACTGTTTTTT. Protein: CASSQEGSDEKLFF.

The chain employs TRBV9 and TRBJ1-2, with a possible D match to TRBD1 (5 bases). The V gene lost 7 bases and the J gene lost 11 bases, with 15 bases spanning the gap. The V gene's germline CDR1 is SGDLS and CDR2 YYNGEE. This CDR3 is 11 amino acids long. This CDR3 reads CASETTGSYTF. The CDR3 DNA reads TGTGCCAGCGAAACTACAGGATCATACACCTTC. The full variable domain, rest sourced from reference TRBV9 and TRBJ1-2, is DSGVTQTPKHLITATGQRVTLRCSPRSGDLSVYWYQQSLDQGLQFLIQYYNGEERAKGNILERFSAQQFPDLHSELNLSSLELGDSALYFCASETTGSYTFGSGTRLTVV.

The J gene is TRBJ1-4, the V gene TRBV2; maybe TRBD1 (5 bases). The germline V gene has CDR1 SNHLY and CDR2 FYNNEI. V lost 8 bases and J 0 bases, leaving 10 bases between the germline ends. There are 14 residues in the CDR3. This chain's CDR3 is CASGRGATNEKLFF. The CDR3 DNA reads as TGTGCCAGCGGACGGGGGGCAACTAATGAAAAACTGTTTTTT.

This clone has a handful of counts. This chain joins TRBV5-1 and TRBJ2-1; 11 positions match TRBD2. J lost 6 bases, V lost 3 bases, and 8 bases had no gene match. The germline gives CDR1 SGHRS, CDR2 YFSETQ. This CDR3 contains 16 residues. The DNA for the CDR3 is TGCGCCAGCAGCTATAGCGGGGGGGCCATTATCAATGAGCAGTTCTTC. Translated: CASSYSGGAIINEQFF.

V is TRBV5-1 and J is TRBJ2-5; 9 bases match TRBD1. Trimming cost V 6 bases and J 1 base; bases outside gene matches: 1. This CDR3 spans 13 amino acids. Germline CDR1 SGHRS, CDR2 YFSETQ. The CDR3 here is CASKQGAQETQYF. The CDR3 DNA reads TGCGCCAGCAAACAGGGGGCCCAAGAGACCCAGTACTTC.

The V gene is TRBV27, the J gene TRBJ2-1; 11 bases fit TRBD2. V shed 3 bases, J shed 9 bases, and the junction held 13 bases outside the gene matches. The CDR3 has 17 amino acids. Germline V lookup: CDR1 MNHEY, CDR2 SMNVEV (reference sequence). CDR3 nucleotides: TGTGCCAGCAGTTTTGAAATAGCGGGGGGGCAATCCGGTGAGCAGTTCTTC. This translates into CASSFEIAGGQSGEQFF.

A single count supports this clone. This chain uses TRBV10-3 with TRBJ2-3, with unresolved D. Germline CDR1 reads ENHRY; CDR2 reads SYGVKD. This CDR3 spans 12 amino acids. Trimming pared 3 bases from V and 2 bases from J, leaving 3 bases between. CDR3 nucleotides: TGTGCCATCAGTGACAACACAGATACGCAGTATTTT. It yields the protein CAISDNTDTQYF.

The chain couples TRBV6-5 to TRBJ2-3; possibly TRBD2 for D (5 bases). The CDR3 has 14 residues. CDR1 is MNHEY and CDR2 is SVGAGI in the germline V gene. Trimming shortened V by 0 bases and J by 3 bases, and 7 bases separated the two germline ends. Written as DNA, the CDR3 is TGTGCCAGCAGTTACTCCCCGGGGACAGATACGCAGTATTTT. Protein sequence: CASSYSPGTDTQYF.

The chain carries TRBV29-1 and TRBJ2-7, with D perhaps TRBD2 (5 bases). CDR1 SQVTM and CDR2 ANQGSEA come from the germline V gene. The V end was cut by 2 bases, the J end by 6 bases, with 17 bases between. The CDR3 runs to 14 residues. CDR3 loop: CSVERSGGTGEQYF. CDR3 sequence (DNA): TGCAGCGTTGAAAGAAGCGGAGGAACGGGCGAGCAGTACTTC.

This chain connects TRBV27 to TRBJ2-7; tentative D call: TRBD1 (6 bases). The CDR3 spans 12 residues. Germline CDR1 is MNHEY and CDR2 is SMNVEV (reference sequence). The V and J ends lost 11 bases and 7 bases respectively, with 18 bases between them. The CDR3 region has the DNA TGTGCCTGCGGCAGGGGCCCCCTAGAGCAGTACTTC. It is translated as CACGRGPLEQYF.

This chain uses TRBV10-3 with TRBJ2-7, with TRBD2 matching 10 bases. Germline-derived CDR1 and CDR2 are ENHRY and SYGVKD. V was pared by 9 bases and J by 1 base, with 3 bases of the junction left unmatched. The CDR3 length is 13 residues. CDR3 in amino acids: CAIAGGPSYEQYF. CDR3 in DNA: TGTGCCATAGCGGGAGGGCCTTCCTACGAGCAGTACTTC.

The chain employs TRBV11-2 and TRBJ1-6; TRBD1 agrees at 7 bases. The germline V gene has CDR1 SGHAT and CDR2 FQNNGV. This CDR3 is built from 17 residues. V lost 0 bases and J lost 2; bases outside the gene matches: 4. As DNA, the CDR3 is TGTGCCAGCAGCTTAGATCCCCAGGGGGCCTATAATTCACCCCTCCACTTT. Residues: CASSLDPQGAYNSPLHF.

In its sample, this clone was seen a few times. This rearrangement joins TRBV27 to TRBJ1-5, with D tentatively TRBD1 (6 bases). The germline V and J ends were trimmed by 3 bases and 10 bases, with 13 bases remaining between them. Germline lookup yields CDR1 MNHEY and CDR2 SMNVEV (reference sequence). The CDR3 length is 13 residues. The CDR3 DNA is TGTGCCAGCAGTTTGGGCAGGGGACGACCCCAGCATTTT. Encoded protein: CASSLGRGRPQHF.